Described below is a single T cell receptor beta chain sequence and its context. Its specificity is unknown. TCRdb's copy holds only in-frame clones and misses some; the assay was immunoSEQ multiplex PCR. Of fewer than 40,000 clones detected, around 80% appear once; the ten largest clones hold roughly 5.2%. Germline V gives CDR1 SGHVS, CDR2 FQNEAQ. Trimming took off 1 base at V and 2 bases at J, with 8 bases between the two ends. The CDR3 totals 15 residues. These data come from a study of memory CD4+ T cells and cytomegalovirus serostatus. Study summary: This sample comes from healthy Belgian adults, fewer than 10 CMV seropositive, 24 seronegative.

Overall study findings and caveats: CD4+ memory repertoires contained about two fifths of the 164 reported CMV TCRbeta sequences.

Single viable CD3+CD4+CD8-CD45RO+ cells were sorted as the memory CD4+ T cells. Serum IgG to CMV pp150, pp28, p38 and p52 defined serostatus. The receptor's source is an adult in good health and CMV-seropositive. The sample was memory CD4+ T cells from blood. This chain connects TRBV7-8 to TRBJ1-4; D possibly corresponds to TRBD1 (5 bases). This chain's CDR3 is CASSLGAGTNEKLFF. The CDR3 coding sequence is TGTGCCAGCAGCTTAGGGGCAGGGACTAATGAAAAACTGTTTTTT.